This entry lists 10 T cell receptor beta chains sequenced from one sample in a study of Graves' ophthalmopathy and Graves' hyperthyroidism. Amplification of the TCR beta CDR3 regions used RNA transcripts (as template). RT-PCR in the first round used HTBI primers; a second-round multiplex PCR followed. Via MiXCR, TCRdb re-called the multiplex PCR reads, giving one row per CDR3 protein. This sample has 620,000 or so distinct CDR3 sequences, with about a fifth found just once. The source material was peripheral blood. These receptor sequences come from a woman aged 18-30 years with stable Graves' hyperthyroidism. Some clones in this sample may be carry-over from other donors' samples.

This clonotype was recorded at least ten times. V is TRBV6-5 and J is TRBJ1-2; D not certain. The V end was cut by 6 bases, the J end by 2 bases, with 7 bases between. The CDR3 runs to 12 residues. The germline CDR1 and CDR2 sequences are MNHEY and SVGAGI. DNA of the CDR3: TGTGCCAGCAGAGGGTTCAACTATGGCTACACCTTC. Translated, it gives CASRGFNYGYTF.

This clonotype was found many times. CDR3 nucleotides: TGTGCCAGCAGCTTGGTACAGATAAACACTGAAGCTTTCTTT. Its protein product is CASSLVQINTEAFF. The chain has TRBV5-6 and TRBJ1-1; D unclear. The germline V gene encodes CDR1 SGHDT and CDR2 YYEEEE. The V end lost 0 bases, the J end lost 2 bases, and 8 bases lay between the germline ends. This CDR3 comprises 14 residues.

This clonotype showed up many times. The chain links TRBV28 to TRBJ1-2; 8 nucleotides align to TRBD1. Per germline, CDR1 MDHEN and CDR2 SYDVKM. J lost 6 bases, V lost 5 bases, and 5 bases had no gene match. The CDR3 covers 13 residues. The DNA for the CDR3 is TGTGCCAGCAGTATAGGACAGGGCCATGGCTACACCTTC. Translation: CASSIGQGHGYTF.

On this clonotype itself: Its ends do not fully match the called genes, so a read error is possible. The genes are TRBV12-3 or TRBV12-4 and TRBJ1-5; D remains ambiguous. This CDR3 region has 13 residues. The CDR3 DNA reads as TGTGCCAGCACCACCATCTCCAATCAGCCTCAGCATTTT. It is translated as CASTTISNQPQHF.

This clonotype was counted at least ten times. CDR3 protein: CASTGTAPNTEAFF. In nucleotides, the CDR3 is TGTGCCAGCACCGGGACAGCGCCGAACACTGAAGCTTTCTTT. The chain has TRBV6-1 and TRBJ1-1, with 7 bases that match TRBD1. Germline loops: CDR1 MNHNS, CDR2 SASEGT. The CDR3 sequence is 14 residues long. Trimming at V came to 7 bases and at J to 1 base, leaving 6 bases not matched to a gene.

This clonotype has a handful of counts. The J gene is TRBJ1-1, the V gene TRBV28, with TRBD1 matching 7 bases. The CDR3 sequence is 15 residues long. J was trimmed by 6 bases and V by 5 bases; bases with no gene match: 12. CDR1 and CDR2 from the germline V gene are MDHEN and SYDVKM. The CDR3 bases are TGTGCCAGCAGTCCCCGTGGAGGGGGCAAACCTGAAGCTTTCTTT. Protein sequence: CASSPRGGGKPEAFF.

There are many counts of this clonotype. DNA for the CDR3: TGTGCCAGCAGTTACCTGGACAGCTATGGCTACACCTTC. Its translation: CASSYLDSYGYTF. The chain combines TRBV6-2 or TRBV6-3 with TRBJ1-2; tentative D call: TRBD1 (6 bases). Germline values: CDR1 MNHEY, CDR2 SVGEGT. This CDR3 contains 13 residues. Trimming stripped 2 bases from V and 4 bases from J, with 8 bases between.

The table lists this clonotype with many counts. This sequence joins TRBV28 and TRBJ2-5; weak D call: TRBD2 (6 bases). V gave up 3 bases and J gave up 2 bases, with 10 bases separating them. Germline V gives CDR1 MDHEN, CDR2 SYDVKM. This CDR3 has 14 residues. Here the CDR3 reads CASSLGRGQETQYF. The CDR3 DNA follows: TGTGCCAGCAGTTTGGGGCGGGGACAAGAGACCCAGTACTTC.

This clonotype showed up many times. J is TRBJ1-1 and V is TRBV11-2, with D hard to call. Germline V gene data show CDR1 as SGHAT and CDR2 as FQNNGV. The CDR3 loop spans 13 amino acids. The V end was cut by 5 bases, the J end by 7 bases, with 14 bases between. The chain's CDR3 is CASSQGATGEAFF. In nucleotides, the CDR3 is TGTGCCAGCAGCCAAGGTGCTACCGGTGAAGCTTTCTTT.

This clonotype appeared many times. CDR3 sequence: CATGQGASEAFF. The CDR3 coding sequence is TGTGCCACCGGACAGGGGGCGAGTGAAGCTTTCTTT. The chain has TRBV2 and TRBJ1-1; TRBD1 matches at 11 bases. The V gene end was trimmed by 10 bases and the J gene end by 7 bases; junction bases not matched to a gene: 5. Germline lookup yields CDR1 SNHLY and CDR2 FYNNEI. CDR3 length: 12 residues.